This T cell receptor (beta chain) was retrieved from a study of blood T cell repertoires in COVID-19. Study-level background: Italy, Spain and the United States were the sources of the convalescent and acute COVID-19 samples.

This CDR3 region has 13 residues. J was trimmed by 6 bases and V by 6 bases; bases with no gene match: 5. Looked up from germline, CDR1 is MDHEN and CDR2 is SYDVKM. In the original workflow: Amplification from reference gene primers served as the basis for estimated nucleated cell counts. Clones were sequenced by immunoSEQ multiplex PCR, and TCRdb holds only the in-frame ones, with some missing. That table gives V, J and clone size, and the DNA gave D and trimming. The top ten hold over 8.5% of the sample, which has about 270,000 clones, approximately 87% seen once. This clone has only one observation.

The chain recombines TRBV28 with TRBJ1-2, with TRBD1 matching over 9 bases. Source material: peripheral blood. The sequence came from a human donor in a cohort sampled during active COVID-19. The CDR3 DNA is TGTGCCAGCAGAACCGGGACAGGGAATGGCTACACCTTC. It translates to CASRTGTGNGYTF.